Below, 21 T cell receptor beta chains from the same sample are listed, as sequenced in a study of naive and memory T cell subsets. What these receptors recognize is not known. Findings and limits, study-wide: Especially in CD8 cells, naive repertoires contained a few larger clonotypes, possibly CD45RA-re-expressing memory cells.

Both TRBC1 and TRBC2 were covered by a beta constant-region primer of two equimolar oligonucleotides. Ligated cDNA was amplified by four rounds of PCR with nested alpha and beta constant-region primers and SP2. TCRdb re-analysed the UMI-ligation and nested PCR reads in MiXCR, keeping a single row per CDR3 protein. This sample carries 150,000 or so distinct CDR3 sequences, 22% of them seen once, and the ten largest clones take about 0.11%. The sequenced sample was naive CD4+ T cells from blood. These receptors originate from a human donor in good health.

This clonotype appeared a few times. The chain employs TRBV14 and TRBJ2-2; D ambiguous. Germline V gene sequence: CDR1 SGHDN, CDR2 FVKESK. Between the trimmed V and J ends, which lost 0 bases and 3 bases, there was a span of 8 bases. CDR3 length equals 15 residues. The CDR3 nucleotides are TGTGCCAGCAGCCAAGATCTTGTGGACACCGGGGAGCTGTTTTTT. Its protein is CASSQDLVDTGELFF.

This clonotype was observed at least ten times. The rearrangement joins TRBV19 to TRBJ2-7, with 9 bases identical to TRBD1. The CDR3 is 14 residues long. Unmatched junction bases numbered 1, after V lost 4 bases and J lost 0 bases. CDR1 and CDR2 from the germline V gene are LNHDA and SQIVND (reference sequence). In DNA, the CDR3 is TGTGCCAGTAGTACGGGACAGGGCTCCTACGAGCAGTACTTC. This sequence encodes CASSTGQGSYEQYF. The full variable domain, its missing parts supplied by reference TRBV19 and TRBJ2-7, is DGGITQSPKYLFRKEGQNVTLSCEQNLNHDAMYWYRQDPGQGLRLIYYSQIVNDFQKGDIAEGYSVSREKKESFPLTVTSAQKNPTAFYLCASSTGQGSYEQYFGPGTRLTVT.

V is TRBV6-6 and J is TRBJ2-7; tentative D call: TRBD1 (5 bases). CDR1 and CDR2 from the germline V gene are MNHNY and SVGAGI (reference sequence). V was pared by 4 bases and J by 6 bases, with 13 bases between. This CDR3 comprises 13 residues. The CDR3 DNA reads TGTGCCAGCAGTTTGGACACGGTAGGCGAGCAGTACTTC. It encodes CASSLDTVGEQYF.

The chain is built from TRBV6-2 or TRBV6-3 and TRBJ2-7; D is possibly TRBD2 (6 bases). V was clipped by 6 bases and J by 7 bases, with 19 bases between them. The germline V gene encodes CDR1 MNHEY and CDR2 SVGEGT. The length of the CDR3 is 14 residues. The CDR3 DNA sequence: TGTGCCAGCAGCCTGCGCGGCGGGATCTTGGAGCAGTACTTC. Protein product: CASSLRGGILEQYF.

At least ten counts were recorded for this clonotype. The J gene is TRBJ2-1, the V gene TRBV10-2; D call uncertain. Germline lookup yields CDR1 WSHSY and CDR2 SAAADI. The V end was cut by 4 bases, the J end by 7 bases, with 2 bases between. This CDR3 region has 10 residues. The CDR3, as DNA: TGCGCCAGCAGTGGTAATGAGCAGTTCTTC. Translation: CASSGNEQFF.

This clonotype was seen a few times. J is TRBJ2-5 and V is TRBV12-3 or TRBV12-4, with 9 positions matching TRBD1. Trimming at V came to 6 bases and at J to 7 bases, leaving 12 bases not matched to a gene. This CDR3 has 15 amino acids. The CDR3, as DNA: TGTGCCAGCAGCCCGGGACAGGGCGGCCTTGCGACCCAGTACTTC. It yields the protein CASSPGQGGLATQYF.

This clonotype occurred a few times. J is TRBJ2-7 and V is TRBV7-6, with TRBD2 identical over 9 bases. Unmatched junction bases numbered 8, after V lost 5 bases and J lost 0 bases. Germline lookup yields CDR1 SGHVS and CDR2 FNYEAQ. The CDR3 runs to 16 residues. The CDR3 loop reads CASSVTASGNSYEQYF. The CDR3 region has the DNA TGTGCCAGCAGCGTGACAGCTAGCGGGAACTCCTACGAGCAGTACTTC.

In DNA form, the CDR3 reads TGTGCCTGGAGGACAGGAGCAGGAAACACCATATATTTT. It encodes CAWRTGAGNTIYF. The chain recombines TRBV30 with TRBJ1-3, with D perhaps matching TRBD1 (6 bases). CDR3 length: 13 residues. The V gene lost 3 bases and the J gene lost 4 bases, with 10 bases spanning the gap. CDR1 GTSNPN and CDR2 SVGIG come from the germline V gene (reference sequence).

CDR3 in amino acids: CASSLKAGSQRYEQFF. For the CDR3, the DNA is TGTGCCAGCAGTCTCAAAGCGGGCTCCCAGCGGTATGAGCAGTTCTTC. The rearrangement links TRBV28 to TRBJ2-1; TRBD2 is a possible D gene (6 bases). V lost 5 bases to trimming and J lost 8 bases, with 22 bases between them. The germline CDR1 and CDR2 sequences are MDHEN and SYDVKM. The CDR3 length is 16 residues.

In its sample, this clonotype was seen many times. The rearrangement joins TRBV5-1 to TRBJ2-2; possibly TRBD2 for D (6 bases). This CDR3 contains 15 residues. V was trimmed by 4 bases and J by 0 bases, leaving 10 bases between them. CDR1 SGHRS and CDR2 YFSETQ come from the germline V gene. The CDR3 nucleotides read TGCGCCAGCAGCCCGGGACTCCCGAACACCGGGGAGCTGTTTTTT. It translates to CASSPGLPNTGELFF.

The J gene is TRBJ1-1, the V gene TRBV12-3 or TRBV12-4, with D hard to call. V was trimmed by 7 bases and J by 4 bases, leaving 22 bases between them. CDR3 length: 16 amino acids. The CDR3, as DNA: TGTGCCAGCACCATCCTTGCTCCCCTTCGTCCCACTGAAGCTTTCTTT. Translating it yields CASTILAPLRPTEAFF.

The chain employs TRBV28 and TRBJ2-5; D possibly matches TRBD1 or TRBD2 (5 bases each). The CDR3 totals 15 residues. In germline, CDR1 is MDHEN, CDR2 SYDVKM. Trimming shortened V by 1 base and J by 5 bases, and 14 bases separated the two germline ends. Here the CDR3 DNA reads TGTGCCAGCAGTTTATCTACGGGGCGGTCGGAGACCCAGTACTTC. Residues: CASSLSTGRSETQYF. Variable domain in full (rest from reference TRBV28 and TRBJ2-5): DVKVTQSSRYLVKRTGEKVFLECVQDMDHENMFWYRQDPGLGLRLIYFSYDVKMKEKGDIPEGYSVSREKKERFSLILESASTNQTSMYLCASSLSTGRSETQYFGPGTRLLVL.

This clonotype has more than one count but fewer than ten. J is TRBJ1-5 and V is TRBV7-9; the match to TRBD1 covers 8 bases. The germline CDR1 and CDR2 sequences are SEHNR and FQNEAQ (reference sequence). The CDR3 spans 16 residues. With 4 bases clipped from V and 3 bases from J, the junction kept 8 bases outside the gene matches. CDR3 region: CASSSGQGGNNQPQHF. The CDR3 nucleotides read TGTGCCAGCAGCTCTGGACAGGGTGGGAACAATCAGCCCCAGCATTTT.

With respect to this clonotype: Since a much larger clone is just one base distant, this may be a read error. The chain combines TRBV29-1 with TRBJ2-7; TRBD2 matches 13 bases. CDR1 is SQVTM and CDR2 is ANQGSEA in the germline V gene. The V and J ends lost 4 bases and 3 bases, in that order; junction bases with no gene match: 3. CDR3 size: 14 residues. CDR3 nucleotides: TGCAGCGTTGGACTAGCGGGAGGTTTCTACGAGCAGTACTTC. This translates into CSVGLAGGFYEQYF.

The J gene is TRBJ2-4, the V gene TRBV7-2, with no clear D. Germline V CDR1 and CDR2: SGHTA, FQGNSA. The germline V and J ends were trimmed by 4 bases and 0 bases, with 13 bases remaining between them. The CDR3 runs 16 residues. CDR3 protein: CASSSRPDRAKNIQYF. Written as DNA, the CDR3 is TGTGCCAGCAGCTCCCGCCCCGATCGAGCCAAAAACATTCAGTACTTC.

This clonotype has a count of ten or more. The chain uses TRBV20-1 and TRBJ2-7, with TRBD1 matching 7 bases. There are 14 residues in the CDR3. Germline-derived CDR1 and CDR2 are DFQATT and SNEGSKA (reference sequence). Trimming took 5 bases from V and 4 from J; bases not matched to a gene: 11. The CDR3 bases are TGCAGTGCTTCGGACAGGAAAGGGGTATACGAGCAGTACTTC. Amino acids: CSASDRKGVYEQYF.

This clonotype was seen a handful of times. This rearrangement joins TRBV7-8 to TRBJ2-5; 8 bases align to TRBD1. V shed 4 bases, J shed 3 bases, and the junction held 7 bases outside the gene matches. This CDR3 region has 15 residues. The germline V gene encodes CDR1 SGHVS and CDR2 FQNEAQ. In DNA, the CDR3 is TGTGCCAGCAGCTCCCTCGGACAGGGAAAAGAGACCCAGTACTTC. This translates into CASSSLGQGKETQYF. Complete variable domain (other parts from reference TRBV7-8 and TRBJ2-5): GAGVSQSPRYKVAKRGQDVALRCDPISGHVSLFWYQQALGQGPEFLTYFQNEAQLDKSGLPSDRFFAERPEGSVSTLKIQRTQQEDSAVYLCASSSLGQGKETQYFGPGTRLLVL.

The V call is TRBV29-1, the J call TRBJ2-7, with TRBD1 as a possible D gene (7 bases). The V gene lost 5 bases and the J gene lost 1 base, with 18 bases spanning the gap. This CDR3 has 15 amino acids. CDR1 is SQVTM and CDR2 is ANQGSEA in the germline V gene. The CDR3 bases are TGCAGCGTTATTAACCGGGGGACAGCATCCTACGAGCAGTACTTC. It is translated as CSVINRGTASYEQYF.

This clonotype has a count of ten or more. The J gene is TRBJ1-1, the V gene TRBV28; D might be TRBD1 (6 bases). The germline gives CDR1 MDHEN, CDR2 SYDVKM. The V end was cut by 6 bases, the J end by 11 bases, with 16 bases between. The CDR3 extends over 12 amino acids. The CDR3 DNA sequence: TGTGCCAGCAGCCCACTACAGGGTGACGCTTTCTTT. Protein sequence: CASSPLQGDAFF.

This clonotype has just a few counts. The rearrangement links TRBV20-1 to TRBJ2-1; unclear D gene. The CDR3 covers 13 residues. Germline V gene lookup returns CDR1 DFQATT and CDR2 SNEGSKA (reference sequence). Trimming removed 1 base from V and 4 bases from J, with 8 bases in between. Written as DNA, the CDR3 is TGCAGTGCTAGAGGGGCGGTGTACAATGAGCAGTTCTTC. Residues: CSARGAVYNEQFF.

This clonotype was detected a few times. The chain has TRBV6-5 and TRBJ2-6; D may be TRBD2 (7 bases). V gave up 4 bases and J gave up 0 bases, with 13 bases separating them. The length of the CDR3 is 17 residues. Germline CDR1 reads MNHEY; CDR2 reads SVGAGI. The CDR3 loop reads CASSWEGGNSGANVLTF. DNA for the CDR3: TGTGCCAGCAGTTGGGAGGGGGGGAACTCTGGGGCCAACGTCCTGACTTTC.